Below are 13 T cell receptor beta chains sequenced from a single sample in a study of graft-versus-host responses after intestinal transplantation. Data came from immunoSEQ multiplex PCR; TCRdb stores just in-frame clones and leaves some out. The profile covers about 90,000 clones, with roughly 93% appearing a single time and around 1.1% taken by the ten largest. These TCRs are of unknown antigen specificity. The source material was unstimulated CD8+ T cells sorted from spleen or lymph node cells, sampled before transplant. The receptors originated from a human donor who was the organ donor for an intestinal transplant.

The chain combines TRBV2 with TRBJ1-3; a possible D gene is TRBD1 (5 bases). This CDR3 has 14 amino acids. The V and J ends lost 8 bases and 2 bases respectively, with 13 bases between them. CDR1 is SNHLY and CDR2 is FYNNEI in the germline V gene. The CDR3 nucleotides read TGTGCCAGCGGGTACCGGGGGGCTGGAAACACCATATATTTT. This sequence encodes CASGYRGAGNTIYF. The complete variable domain, with remaining parts taken from reference TRBV2 and TRBJ1-3, reads EPEVTQTPSHQVTQMGQEVILRCVPISNHLYFYWYRQILGQKVEFLVSFYNNEISEKSEIFDDQFSVERPDGSNFTLKIRSTKLEDSAMYFCASGYRGAGNTIYFGEGSWLTVV.

The V gene is TRBV28, the J gene TRBJ1-4, with a possible D match to TRBD1 (6 bases). The V end was cut by 3 bases, the J end by 0 bases, with 17 bases between. The CDR3 has 18 residues. CDR1 and CDR2 (germline): MDHEN, SYDVKM. CDR3 nucleotide sequence: TGTGCCAGCAGTTTTCAGGGGACCTTGCCTACAACTAATGAAAAACTGTTTTTT. It is translated as CASSFQGTLPTTNEKLFF.

The J gene is TRBJ2-7, the V gene TRBV5-1; 7 bases are shared with TRBD1. Per the germline V gene, CDR1 is SGHRS and CDR2 is YFSETQ. This CDR3 is 14 amino acids long. Germline trimming cut 1 base from V and 3 bases from J; bases unmatched to any gene: 4. The CDR3, as DNA: TGCGCCAGCAGCTTGCAGGGGGTCCGCTACGAGCAGTACTTC. It is translated as CASSLQGVRYEQYF. Together with reference TRBV5-1 and TRBJ2-7, the CDR3 gives the full variable domain: KAGVTQTPRYLIKTRGQQVTLSCSPISGHRSVSWYQQTPGQGLQFLFEYFSETQRNKGNFPGRFSGRQFSNSRSEMNVSTLELGDSALYLCASSLQGVRYEQYFGPGTRLTVT.

The chain joins TRBV9 to TRBJ2-5, with 8 bases lining up with TRBD1. Germline V CDR1 and CDR2: SGDLS, YYNGEE. The junction had 6 bases not matched to a gene; V was cut back by 0 bases and J by 5 bases. This CDR3 contains 15 residues. In nucleotides, the CDR3 is TGTGCCAGCAGCGTAGGGCAGGGGGCTCGGGAGACCCAGTACTTC. Protein sequence: CASSVGQGARETQYF.

The J gene is TRBJ2-2, the V gene TRBV10-3, with 8 bases that match TRBD2. CDR3 length: 17 residues. Germline loops: CDR1 ENHRY, CDR2 SYGVKD. V was pared by 0 bases and J by 4 bases, with 7 bases of the junction left unmatched. The CDR3, as DNA: TGTGCCATCAGTGAGTCTCGCGGACTAGCCTTCACCGGGGAGCTGTTTTTT. Residues: CAISESRGLAFTGELFF.

This rearrangement joins TRBV5-6 to TRBJ1-2, with unresolved D. The CDR3 sequence is 14 residues long. Germline CDR1 reads SGHDT; CDR2 reads YYEEEE. V gave up 4 bases and J gave up 4 bases, with 14 bases separating them. Here the CDR3 reads CASSPSGYFYGYTF. In nucleotides, the CDR3 is TGTGCCAGCAGCCCCTCGGGATATTTCTATGGCTACACCTTC.

The rearrangement joins TRBV2 to TRBJ2-7; 9 bases are a match to TRBD2. With 3 bases clipped from V and 2 bases from J, the junction kept 11 bases outside the gene matches. Germline V gene data show CDR1 as SNHLY and CDR2 as FYNNEI. The CDR3 runs to 17 residues. The DNA of the CDR3 is TGTGCCAGCAGTGAGATGACGGCGGGAGGGCCACCCTACGAGCAGTACTTC. Translated: CASSEMTAGGPPYEQYF.

This chain connects TRBV27 to TRBJ1-5; possibly TRBD1 for D (5 bases). The CDR3 consists of 15 residues. Germline CDR1 is MNHEY and CDR2 is SMNVEV (reference sequence). Trimming cost V 4 bases and J 6 bases, with 16 bases left between them. The CDR3 region has the DNA TGTGCCAGCAGTTGGGGGGGGGTCCGCTTTCAGCCCCAGCATTTT. This translates into CASSWGGVRFQPQHF.

This clone is a singleton in its sample. The chain carries TRBV6-5 and TRBJ2-7; D is unclear. Looked up from germline, CDR1 is MNHEY and CDR2 is SVGAGI. The CDR3 consists of 16 residues. V gave up 0 bases and J gave up 5 bases, with 17 bases separating them. The DNA of the CDR3 is TGTGCCAGCAGTTACTCGTCTGAGGTTAGCACCAACGAGCAGTACTTC. This encodes CASSYSSEVSTNEQYF.

The rearrangement links TRBV6-5 to TRBJ2-3; 10 nucleotides line up with TRBD2. The CDR3 contains 16 residues. V lost 2 bases, J lost 5 bases, and 7 bases stayed unmatched. Looked up from germline, CDR1 is MNHEY and CDR2 is SVGAGI. The CDR3 spells CASSYRRVAGGDTQYF. The CDR3 DNA reads TGTGCCAGCAGTTACAGGCGAGTAGCGGGAGGAGATACGCAGTATTTT.

This clone was seen only a few times. The CDR3 protein is CASSLSSGLSNSPLHF. The CDR3 bases are TGTGCCAGCAGCTTAAGCTCAGGCCTCTCTAATTCACCCCTCCACTTT. This chain links TRBV11-2 with TRBJ1-6; D not resolved. The CDR3 extends over 16 amino acids. Trimming took off 2 bases at V and 6 bases at J, with 14 bases between the two ends. The germline CDR1 and CDR2 sequences are SGHAT and FQNNGV.

This chain uses TRBV29-1 with TRBJ2-1; 12 nucleotides align to TRBD2. The length of the CDR3 is 19 residues. Losses at the gene ends were 6 bases for V and 0 bases for J; bases not matched to a gene: 15. Per germline, CDR1 SQVTM and CDR2 ANQGSEA. The CDR3 spells CSVAGPGLAGWSSYNEQFF. The CDR3 DNA sequence: TGCAGCGTCGCAGGACCGGGACTAGCGGGCTGGAGCTCCTACAATGAGCAGTTCTTC.

This clone appeared a single time. This chain connects TRBV13 to TRBJ2-3; possibly TRBD2 for D (5 bases). The CDR3 covers 14 residues. Trimming cost V 5 bases and J 6 bases, with 15 bases left between them. The germline gives CDR1 PRHDT, CDR2 FYEKMQ (reference sequence). Here the CDR3 DNA reads TGTGCCAGCAGCGACTCCCCGGGAACGGATACGCAGTATTTT. Residues: CASSDSPGTDTQYF. The entire variable domain, with the rest obtained from reference TRBV13 and TRBJ2-3, is as follows: AAGVIQSPRHLIKEKRETATLKCYPIPRHDTVYWYQQGPGQDPQFLISFYEKMQSDKGSIPDRFSAQQFSDYHSELNMSSLELGDSALYFCASSDSPGTDTQYFGPGTRLTVL.